This T cell receptor beta chain came from a study of tumor-infiltrating lymphocytes in primary liver carcinoma. In the study overall: Cases comprised patients with primary liver carcinoma who received surgical resection. The patient population consisted of men and women between 30 and 69 years of age. Whole-study findings and limits: It was tumor-adjacent and tumor-blood pairs that overlapped less than tumor region pairs did.

Turning to this clonotype: The antigen is undetermined. This sequence may be a read error, since a much larger clone differs from it by one base.

The study extracted blood RNA from unsorted whole blood and also extracted germline DNA. The CDR3 length is 16 residues. A primer in the constant region served to generate TCR beta cDNA from about 480 ng of total RNA. Three rounds of nested multiplex PCR with slightly modified ARM-PCR produced TCR beta libraries. The opening two PCR rounds, roughly 11 cycles each, paired TRBV1-TRBV30 forward primers with a C-beta reverse primer. Each CDR3 protein gets one entry after TCRdb re-called the multiplex PCR reads with MiXCR. There are 250,000 to 350,000 distinct CDR3 sequences in the sample; almost 60% occur only once, and over 15% lies in the top ten.

What was sequenced was peripheral blood. This chain connects TRBV12-3 or TRBV12-4 to TRBJ1-1; no reliable D call. The receptor's source is a woman aged 30 to 39 with primary liver carcinoma and hepatitis B virus infection. For the CDR3, the DNA is TGTGCCGGCAGTGTCGGGCCCCCGATGGAGGACACTGAAGCTTTCTTT. Its protein is CAGSVGPPMEDTEAFF.